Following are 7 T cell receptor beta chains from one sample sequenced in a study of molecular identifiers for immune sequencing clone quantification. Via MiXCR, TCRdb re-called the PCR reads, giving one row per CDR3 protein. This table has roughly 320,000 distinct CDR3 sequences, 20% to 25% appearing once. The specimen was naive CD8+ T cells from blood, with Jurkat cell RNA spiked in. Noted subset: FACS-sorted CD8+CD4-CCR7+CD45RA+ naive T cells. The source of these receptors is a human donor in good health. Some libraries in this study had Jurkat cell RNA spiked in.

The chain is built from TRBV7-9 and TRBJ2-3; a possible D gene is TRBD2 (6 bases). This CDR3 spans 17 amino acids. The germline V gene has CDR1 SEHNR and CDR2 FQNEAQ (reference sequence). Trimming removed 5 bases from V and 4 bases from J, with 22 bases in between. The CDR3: CASSPRGSGSIADTQYF. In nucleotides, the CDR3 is TGTGCCAGCAGCCCCCGGGGGTCAGGGTCAATCGCAGATACGCAGTATTTT.

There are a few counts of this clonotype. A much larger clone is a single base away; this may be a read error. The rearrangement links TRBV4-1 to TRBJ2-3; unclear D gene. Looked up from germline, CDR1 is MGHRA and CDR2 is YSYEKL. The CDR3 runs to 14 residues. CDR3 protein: CASSYPGLSDTRYF. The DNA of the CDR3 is TGCGCCAGCAGCTATCCGGGTTTGTCAGATACGCGGTATTTT.

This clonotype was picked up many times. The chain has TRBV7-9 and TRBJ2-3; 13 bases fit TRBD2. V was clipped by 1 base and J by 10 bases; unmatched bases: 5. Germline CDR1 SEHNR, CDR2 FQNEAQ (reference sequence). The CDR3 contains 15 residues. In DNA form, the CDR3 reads TGTGCCAGCAGCTTAGGCGGACTAGCGGGGGTATCGCAGTATTTT. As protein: CASSLGGLAGVSQYF. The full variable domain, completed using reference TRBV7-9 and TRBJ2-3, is DTGVSQNPRHKITKRGQNVTFRCDPISEHNRLYWYRQTLGQGPEFLTYFQNEAQLEKSRLLSDRFSAERPKGSFSTLEIQRTEQGDSAMYLCASSLGGLAGVSQYFGPGTRLTVL.

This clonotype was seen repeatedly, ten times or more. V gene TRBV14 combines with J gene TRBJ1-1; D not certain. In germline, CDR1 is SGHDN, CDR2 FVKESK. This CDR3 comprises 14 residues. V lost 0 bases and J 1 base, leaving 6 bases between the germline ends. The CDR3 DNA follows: TGTGCCAGCAGCCAAGATTGGACGAACACTGAAGCTTTCTTT. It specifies CASSQDWTNTEAFF. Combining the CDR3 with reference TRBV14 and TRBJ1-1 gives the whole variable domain EAGVTQFPSHSVIEKGQTVTLRCDPISGHDNLYWYRRVMGKEIKFLLHFVKESKQDESGMPNNRFLAERTGGTYSTLKVQPAELEDSGVYFCASSQDWTNTEAFFGQGTRLTVV.

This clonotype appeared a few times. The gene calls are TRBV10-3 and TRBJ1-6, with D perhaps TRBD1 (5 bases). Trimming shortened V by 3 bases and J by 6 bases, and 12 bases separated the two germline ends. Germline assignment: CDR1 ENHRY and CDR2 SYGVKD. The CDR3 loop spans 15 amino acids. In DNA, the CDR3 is TGTGCCATCAGTGAACAGGAGGGCAGTAATTCACCCCTCCACTTT. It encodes CAISEQEGSNSPLHF.

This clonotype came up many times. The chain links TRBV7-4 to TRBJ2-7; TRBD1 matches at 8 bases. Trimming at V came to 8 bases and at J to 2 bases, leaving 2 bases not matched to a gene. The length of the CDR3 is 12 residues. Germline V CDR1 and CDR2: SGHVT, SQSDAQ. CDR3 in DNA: TGTGCCAGCCCGGACAGGGCCTACGAGCAGTACTTC. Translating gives CASPDRAYEQYF.

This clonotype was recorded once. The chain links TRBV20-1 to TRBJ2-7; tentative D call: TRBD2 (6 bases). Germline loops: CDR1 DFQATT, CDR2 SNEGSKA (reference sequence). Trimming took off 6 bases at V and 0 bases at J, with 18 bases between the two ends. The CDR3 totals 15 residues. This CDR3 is CSAQRDSMSSYEQYF. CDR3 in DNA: TGCAGTGCCCAGAGGGACTCAATGAGCTCCTACGAGCAGTACTTC.